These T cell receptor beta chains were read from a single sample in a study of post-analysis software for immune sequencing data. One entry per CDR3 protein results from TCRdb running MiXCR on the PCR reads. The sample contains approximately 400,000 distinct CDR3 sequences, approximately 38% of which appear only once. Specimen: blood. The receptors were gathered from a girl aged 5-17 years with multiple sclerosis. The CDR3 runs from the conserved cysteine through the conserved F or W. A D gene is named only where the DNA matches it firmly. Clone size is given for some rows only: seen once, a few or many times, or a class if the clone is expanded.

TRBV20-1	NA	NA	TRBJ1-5	CSASRGVGQPQHF	TGCAGTGCTTCGAGGGGTGTCGGACAGCCCCAGCATTTT
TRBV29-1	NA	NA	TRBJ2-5	CSVGTGQETQYF	TGCAGCGTTGGCACAGGGCAAGAGACCCAGTACTTC
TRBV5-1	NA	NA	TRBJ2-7	CASCGGLGYMEQYF	TGCGCCAGCTGTGGCGGCCTGGGGTATATGGAGCAGTACTTC
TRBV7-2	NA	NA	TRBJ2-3	CASSFLGSSLTDTQYF	TGTGCCAGCAGCTTCCTTGGGTCATCCCTCACAGATACGCAGTATTTT
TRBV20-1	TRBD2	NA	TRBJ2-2	CSARDRWRGGTNTGELFF	TGCAGTGCTAGAGATCGGTGGCGGGGGGGCACGAACACCGGGGAGCTGTTTTTT
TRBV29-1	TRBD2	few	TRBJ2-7	CSVESPAGDSYEQYF	TGCAGCGTCGAAAGCCCAGCGGGGGACTCCTACGAGCAGTACTTC
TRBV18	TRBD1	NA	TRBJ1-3	CASSPGQGFGFSGNTIYF	TGTGCCAGCTCACCTGGACAGGGTTTTGGATTCTCTGGAAACACCATATATTTT
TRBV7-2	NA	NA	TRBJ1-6	CASSLVFSYNSPLHF	TGTGCCAGCAGCTTAGTATTCAGTTATAATTCACCCCTCCACTTT
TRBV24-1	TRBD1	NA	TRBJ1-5	CATSGEGAGQPQHF	TGTGCCACCAGTGGGGAGGGGGCGGGTCAGCCCCAGCATTTT
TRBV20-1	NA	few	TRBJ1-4	CSASAGINEKLFF	TGCAGTGCTAGTGCGGGAATTAATGAAAAACTGTTTTTT
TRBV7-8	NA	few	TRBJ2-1	CASSLEGEVNEQFF	TGTGCCAGCAGCTTAGAGGGGGAGGTCAATGAGCAGTTCTTC
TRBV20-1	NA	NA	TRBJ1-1	CSVRDFPRDTWGLNTEAFF	TGCAGTGTTAGAGATTTCCCTAGGGACACATGGGGGCTGAACACTGAAGCTTTCTTT
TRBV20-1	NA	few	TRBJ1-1	CSARDAANTEAFF	TGCAGTGCTAGAGATGCCGCGAACACTGAAGCTTTCTTT
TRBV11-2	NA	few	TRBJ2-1	CASSSLSGGSYNEQFF	TGTGCCAGCAGCTCCCTTTCCGGGGGATCCTACAATGAGCAGTTCTTC
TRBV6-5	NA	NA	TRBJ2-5	CASSNHRPETQYF	TGTGCCAGCTCCAACCACCGACCAGAGACCCAGTACTTC
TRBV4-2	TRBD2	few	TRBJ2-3	CASSQEMLAGVSTDTQYF	TGTGCCAGCAGCCAAGAGATGTTAGCGGGGGTAAGCACAGATACGCAGTATTTT
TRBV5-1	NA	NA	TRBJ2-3	CASSLRGGMDTQYF	TGCGCCAGCAGCTTGCGTGGGGGCATGGATACGCAGTATTTT
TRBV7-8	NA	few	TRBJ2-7	CASSSGPKYEQYF	TGTGCCAGCAGCTCGGGACCGAAATACGAGCAGTACTTC
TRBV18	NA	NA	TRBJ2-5	CASSQSGRGASKTQYF	TGTGCCAGCTCTCAGTCGGGTCGGGGGGCCTCGAAGACCCAGTACTTC
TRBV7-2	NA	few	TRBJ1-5	CASSAQGINQPQHF	TGTGCCAGCAGCGCACAGGGAATCAATCAGCCCCAGCATTTT
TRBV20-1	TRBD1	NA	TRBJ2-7	CSARQGSSDEQYF	TGCAGTGCTCGACAGGGGTCGAGCGACGAGCAGTACTTC
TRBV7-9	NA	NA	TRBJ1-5	CASSFGRSNQPQHF	TGTGCCAGCAGTTTTGGCAGGAGCAATCAGCCCCAGCATTTT
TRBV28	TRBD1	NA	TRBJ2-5	CASRPLGTAQETQYF	TGTGCCAGCAGGCCACTGGGGACAGCCCAAGAGACCCAGTACTTC
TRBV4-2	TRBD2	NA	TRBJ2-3	CASSQVAGTSTDTQYF	TGTGCCAGCAGCCAAGTAGCGGGGACTAGCACAGATACGCAGTATTTT
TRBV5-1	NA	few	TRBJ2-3	CASSLGTHTSDTQYF	TGCGCCAGCAGCTTGGGGACTCATACTTCAGATACGCAGTATTTT
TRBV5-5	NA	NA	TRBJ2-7	CASTVRGAPVYEQYF	TGTGCCAGCACCGTCAGGGGGGCACCAGTCTACGAGCAGTACTTC
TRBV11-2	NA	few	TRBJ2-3	CASVDSLSTDTQYF	TGTGCCAGCGTTGATTCCCTTAGCACAGATACGCAGTATTTT
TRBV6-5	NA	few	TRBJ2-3	CASRSGQNTDTQYF	TGTGCCAGCAGGTCCGGACAGAACACAGATACGCAGTATTTT
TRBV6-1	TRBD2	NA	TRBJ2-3	CASRPAAVRGAGTDTQYF	TGTGCCAGCAGGCCTGCGGCGGTGCGGGGGGCAGGCACAGATACGCAGTATTTT
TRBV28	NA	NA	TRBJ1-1	CASSLEGVNDEAFF	TGTGCCAGCAGTTTGGAAGGGGTGAATGATGAAGCTTTCTTT
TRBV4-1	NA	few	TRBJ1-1	CASRHGTGRGRLTEAFF	TGCGCCAGCAGGCACGGGACGGGGAGGGGACGTCTCACTGAAGCTTTCTTT
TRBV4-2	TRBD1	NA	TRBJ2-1	CAGSQSPGTGFF	TGTGCCGGCAGCCAAAGTCCCGGGACAGGGTTCTTC
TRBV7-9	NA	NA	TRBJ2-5	CASSSPTWYQETQYF	TGTGCCAGCAGCTCACCAACATGGTACCAAGAGACCCAGTACTTC
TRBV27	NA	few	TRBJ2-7	CASSSTTGFSYEQYF	TGTGCCAGCAGTTCAACGACAGGCTTTTCCTACGAGCAGTACTTC
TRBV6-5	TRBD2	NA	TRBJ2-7	CASSSTGGGRSYEQYF	TGTGCCAGCAGTTCCACCGGCGGGGGACGCTCCTACGAGCAGTACTTC
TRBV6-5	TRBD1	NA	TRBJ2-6	CASSRDRGSGANVLTF	TGTGCCAGCAGTCGGGACAGGGGTTCTGGGGCCAACGTCCTGACTTTC
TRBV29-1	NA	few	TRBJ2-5	CSVDGGSEETQYF	TGCAGCGTTGATGGGGGGTCGGAGGAGACCCAGTACTTC
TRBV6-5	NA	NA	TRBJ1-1	CASSYSRQTNTEAFF	TGTGCCAGCAGTTACTCGAGACAGACGAACACTGAAGCTTTCTTT
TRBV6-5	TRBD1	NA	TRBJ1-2	CASSSPTGVGANYGYTF	TGTGCCAGCAGTTCCCCGACAGGGGTAGGAGCTAACTATGGCTACACCTTC
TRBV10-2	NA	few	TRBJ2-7	CASGGGLLPLYEQYF	TGCGCCAGCGGAGGCGGCCTCCTCCCCCTCTACGAGCAGTACTTC
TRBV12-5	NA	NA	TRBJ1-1	CASGYGHYTEAFF	TGTGCTAGTGGTTATGGACATTACACTGAAGCTTTCTTT
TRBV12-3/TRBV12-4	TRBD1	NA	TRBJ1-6	CASRTIQGTIRSSPLHF	TGTGCCAGCAGGACCATACAGGGGACAATTCGGAGTTCACCCCTCCACTTT
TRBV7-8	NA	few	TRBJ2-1	CASSLSAGGNEQFF	TGTGCCAGCAGCTTATCGGCAGGCGGAAATGAGCAGTTCTTC
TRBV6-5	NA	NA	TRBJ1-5	CASSPDYNQPQHF	TGTGCCAGCAGTCCGGATTACAATCAGCCCCAGCATTTT
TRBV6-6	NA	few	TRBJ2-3	CASLLADTQYF	TGTGCCAGCCTATTAGCAGATACGCAGTATTTT
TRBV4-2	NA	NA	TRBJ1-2	CASQDYAGPDYGYTF	TGTGCCAGCCAAGACTATGCAGGACCAGACTATGGCTACACCTTC